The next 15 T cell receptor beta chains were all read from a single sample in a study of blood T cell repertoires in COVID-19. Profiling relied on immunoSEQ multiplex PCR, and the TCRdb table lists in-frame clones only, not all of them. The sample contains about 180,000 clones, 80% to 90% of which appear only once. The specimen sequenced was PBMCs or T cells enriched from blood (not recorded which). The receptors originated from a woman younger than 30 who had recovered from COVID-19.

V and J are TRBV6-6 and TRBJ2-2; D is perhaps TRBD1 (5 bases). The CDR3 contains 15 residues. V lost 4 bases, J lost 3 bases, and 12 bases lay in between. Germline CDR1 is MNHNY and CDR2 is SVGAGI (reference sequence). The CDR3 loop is CASSFRVGDTGELFF. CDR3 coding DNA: TGTGCCAGCAGTTTTAGGGTAGGGGACACCGGGGAGCTGTTTTTT.

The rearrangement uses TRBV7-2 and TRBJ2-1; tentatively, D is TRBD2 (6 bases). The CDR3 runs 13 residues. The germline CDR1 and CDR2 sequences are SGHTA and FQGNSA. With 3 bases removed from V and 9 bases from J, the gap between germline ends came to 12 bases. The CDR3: CASSFWGTVEQFF. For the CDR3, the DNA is TGTGCCAGCAGCTTCTGGGGGACTGTTGAGCAGTTCTTC.

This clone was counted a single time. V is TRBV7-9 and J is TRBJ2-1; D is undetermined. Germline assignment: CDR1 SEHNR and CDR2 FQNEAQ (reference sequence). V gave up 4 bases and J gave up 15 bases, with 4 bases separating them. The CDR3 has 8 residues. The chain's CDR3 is CASSSGFF. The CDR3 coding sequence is TGTGCCAGCAGCTCAGGGTTCTTC.

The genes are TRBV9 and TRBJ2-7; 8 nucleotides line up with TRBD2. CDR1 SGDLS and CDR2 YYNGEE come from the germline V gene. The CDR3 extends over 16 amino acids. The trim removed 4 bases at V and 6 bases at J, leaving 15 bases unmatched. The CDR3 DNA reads TGTGCCAGCAGCCCCCGGGGGGGAGGGAGGGCCTCCGAGCAGTACTTC. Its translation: CASSPRGGGRASEQYF.

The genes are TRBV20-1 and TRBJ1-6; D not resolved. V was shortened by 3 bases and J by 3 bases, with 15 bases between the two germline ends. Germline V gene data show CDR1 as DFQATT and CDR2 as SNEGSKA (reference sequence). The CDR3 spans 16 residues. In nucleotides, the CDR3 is TGCAGTGCTAGTACGGGAGTCCGCCTCTATAATTCACCCCTCCACTTT. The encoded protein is CSASTGVRLYNSPLHF.

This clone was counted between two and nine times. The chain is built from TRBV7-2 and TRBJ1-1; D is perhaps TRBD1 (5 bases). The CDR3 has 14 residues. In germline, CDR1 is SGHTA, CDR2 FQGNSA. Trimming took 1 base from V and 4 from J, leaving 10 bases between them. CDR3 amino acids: CASSLGGWGTEAFF. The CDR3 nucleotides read TGTGCCAGCAGCTTAGGGGGCTGGGGCACTGAAGCTTTCTTT.

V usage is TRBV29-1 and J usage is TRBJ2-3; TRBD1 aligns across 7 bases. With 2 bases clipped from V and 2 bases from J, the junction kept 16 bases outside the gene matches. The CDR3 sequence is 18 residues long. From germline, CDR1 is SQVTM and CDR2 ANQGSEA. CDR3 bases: TGCAGCGTTGAAAAAAGGGACAGAGTCCAAACCCCCACAGATACGCAGTATTTT. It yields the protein CSVEKRDRVQTPTDTQYF.

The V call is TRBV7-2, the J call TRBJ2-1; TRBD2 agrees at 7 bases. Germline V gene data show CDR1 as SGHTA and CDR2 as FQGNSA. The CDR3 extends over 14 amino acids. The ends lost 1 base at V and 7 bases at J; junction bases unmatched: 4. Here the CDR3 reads CASSLGTAGNEQFF. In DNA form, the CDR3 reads TGTGCCAGCAGCTTAGGTACAGCGGGGAATGAGCAGTTCTTC.

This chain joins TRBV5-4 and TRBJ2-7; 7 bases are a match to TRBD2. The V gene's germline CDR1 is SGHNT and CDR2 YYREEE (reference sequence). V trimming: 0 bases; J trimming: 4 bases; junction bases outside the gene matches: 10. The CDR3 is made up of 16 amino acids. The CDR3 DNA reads TGTGCCAGCAGCTTGGAATTGGCGGGAGCGTTGTACGAGCAGTACTTC. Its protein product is CASSLELAGALYEQYF.

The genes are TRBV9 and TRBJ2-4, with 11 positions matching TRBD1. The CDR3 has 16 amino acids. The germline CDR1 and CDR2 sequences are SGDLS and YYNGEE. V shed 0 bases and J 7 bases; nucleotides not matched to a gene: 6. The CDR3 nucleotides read TGTGCCAGCAGCGTAGATAGTGGGACAGGGGGGAACATTCAGTACTTC. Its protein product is CASSVDSGTGGNIQYF.

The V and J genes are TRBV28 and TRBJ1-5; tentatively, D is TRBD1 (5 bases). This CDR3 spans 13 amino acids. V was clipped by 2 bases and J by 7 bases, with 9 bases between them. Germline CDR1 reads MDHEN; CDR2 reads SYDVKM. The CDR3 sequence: CASSLKGWQPQHF. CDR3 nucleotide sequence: TGTGCCAGCAGTTTAAAGGGGTGGCAGCCCCAGCATTTT.

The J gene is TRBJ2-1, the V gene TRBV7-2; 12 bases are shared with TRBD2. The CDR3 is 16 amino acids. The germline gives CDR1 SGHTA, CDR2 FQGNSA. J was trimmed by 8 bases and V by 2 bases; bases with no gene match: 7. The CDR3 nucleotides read TGTGCCAGCAGCTTAAGTTGGGCTAGCGGGGGGGATGAGCAGTTCTTC. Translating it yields CASSLSWASGGDEQFF.

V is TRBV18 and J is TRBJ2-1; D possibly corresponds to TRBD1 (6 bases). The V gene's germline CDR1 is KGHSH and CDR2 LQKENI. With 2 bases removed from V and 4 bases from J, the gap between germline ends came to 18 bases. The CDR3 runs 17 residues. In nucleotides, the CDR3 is TGTGCCAGCTCACCATTGGCACAGGGAATCTCTTACAATGAGCAGTTCTTC. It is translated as CASSPLAQGISYNEQFF.

CDR3 residues: CASSLSGLGSGYTF. In nucleotides, the CDR3 is TGTGCCAGCAGTTTATCAGGGCTCGGGAGTGGCTACACCTTC. The chain joins TRBV27 to TRBJ1-2; no definite D call. The CDR3 length is 14 residues. Trimming stripped 0 bases from V and 7 bases from J, with 12 bases between. Germline V gene data show CDR1 as MNHEY and CDR2 as SMNVEV (reference sequence).

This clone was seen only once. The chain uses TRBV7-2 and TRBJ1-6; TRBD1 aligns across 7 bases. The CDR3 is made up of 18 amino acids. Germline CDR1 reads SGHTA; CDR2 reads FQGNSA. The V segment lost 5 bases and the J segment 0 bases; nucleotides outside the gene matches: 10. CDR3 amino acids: CASSLIPQGVSYNSPLHF. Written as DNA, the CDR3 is TGTGCCAGCAGCCTAATCCCCCAGGGGGTCTCCTATAATTCACCCCTCCACTTT.